Each of the 23 T cell receptor beta chains below was sequenced from the same sample in a study of blood T cell repertoires in COVID-19. Here immunoSEQ multiplex PCR was the method, and the copy in TCRdb shows in-frame clones only, minus some. The sample records about 100,000 clones, more than 85% being singletons. Sequenced material: peripheral blood. The source is a man younger than 35 with acute or convalescent COVID-19.

As DNA, the CDR3 is TGTGCCAGCAGCTTAGGTGCAGGGCCCACCTACGAGCAGTACTTC. Translated: CASSLGAGPTYEQYF. The rearrangement joins TRBV11-3 to TRBJ2-7; D is perhaps TRBD1 (5 bases). The CDR3 sequence is 15 residues long. The germline V gene encodes CDR1 SGHNT and CDR2 YENEEA. Trimming removed 1 base from V and 2 bases from J, with 12 bases in between.

The chain joins TRBV19 to TRBJ1-3; D might be TRBD1 (5 bases). The CDR3 spans 17 residues. V was clipped by 7 bases and J by 0 bases, with 19 bases between them. Germline V CDR1 and CDR2: LNHDA, SQIVND (reference sequence). The CDR3 DNA reads as TGTGCCAGTACCAAAAACGCGGGGGTCTACTCTGGAAACACCATATATTTT. It is translated as CASTKNAGVYSGNTIYF.

The rearrangement joins TRBV27 to TRBJ1-2; D may be TRBD1 (5 bases). From germline, CDR1 is MNHEY and CDR2 SMNVEV (reference sequence). The CDR3 spans 14 residues. V was trimmed by 2 bases and J by 6 bases, leaving 13 bases between them. The CDR3 DNA sequence: TGTGCCAGCAGTTTAACGGGGGTAATGGATGGCTACACCTTC. It codes for CASSLTGVMDGYTF.

The gene calls are TRBV2 and TRBJ2-7, with a possible D match to TRBD1 (5 bases). Germline-derived CDR1 and CDR2 are SNHLY and FYNNEI. The CDR3 is 12 amino acids. V lost 7 bases and J lost 6, with 13 bases in between. This CDR3 is CASKGELTEQYF. The CDR3 nucleotides are TGTGCCAGCAAAGGGGAACTCACCGAGCAGTACTTC.

This clone is deemed medium-sized. The genes are TRBV27 and TRBJ1-1; D gene ambiguous. V dropped 5 bases and J dropped 2 bases, with 3 bases sitting between them. Looked up from germline, CDR1 is MNHEY and CDR2 is SMNVEV (reference sequence). The CDR3 is 11 residues long. The CDR3 nucleotides are TGTGCCAGCAGTCCTAACACTGAAGCTTTCTTT. Protein: CASSPNTEAFF.

The chain joins TRBV12-3 or TRBV12-4 to TRBJ1-1; unclear D gene. Trimming removed 5 bases from V and 5 bases from J, with 12 bases in between. The CDR3 runs 13 residues. CDR3 protein: CASSIEAGTEAFF. The CDR3 DNA reads as TGTGCCAGCAGTATAGAGGCGGGAACTGAAGCTTTCTTT.

This chain links TRBV18 with TRBJ1-2; 7 nucleotides match TRBD1. Germline assignment: CDR1 KGHSH and CDR2 LQKENI. CDR3 length: 13 residues. V trimming: 6 bases; J trimming: 8 bases; junction bases outside the gene matches: 9. CDR3 DNA: TGTGCCAGCTCGCACAGGGGTTTACGAGGCTACACCTTC. Translating gives CASSHRGLRGYTF. Combining the CDR3 with reference TRBV18 and TRBJ1-2 gives the whole variable domain NAGVMQNPRHLVRRRGQEARLRCSPMKGHSHVYWYRQLPEEGLKFMVYLQKENIIDESGMPKERFSAEFPKEGPSILRIQQVVRGDSAAYFCASSHRGLRGYTFGSGTRLTVV.

The genes are TRBV6-2 or TRBV6-3 and TRBJ2-1, with TRBD2 matching over 7 bases. The V segment lost 4 bases and the J segment 7 bases; nucleotides outside the gene matches: 1. Germline V gene lookup returns CDR1 MNHEY and CDR2 SVGEGT. This CDR3 comprises 12 residues. The CDR3 here is CASSFSGNEQFF. Written as DNA, the CDR3 is TGTGCCAGCAGTTTTAGCGGGAATGAGCAGTTCTTC.

Points on this clone: This specimen includes other DNA sequences encoding the same CDR3. The chain joins TRBV6-5 to TRBJ2-1; 9 bases match TRBD1. The germline V gene encodes CDR1 MNHEY and CDR2 SVGAGI. The J segment lost 4 bases and the V segment lost 2 bases, leaving 3 bases of the junction unmatched. The CDR3 spans 15 residues. The CDR3 DNA reads as TGTGCCAGCAGTTACACAGGGGGCTCTTACAATGAGCAGTTCTTC. This gives the protein CASSYTGGSYNEQFF.

The chain recombines TRBV4-1 with TRBJ1-1; TRBD1 is a possible D gene (5 bases). The CDR3 has 15 amino acids. Per germline, CDR1 MGHRA and CDR2 YSYEKL. Between the trimmed V and J ends, which lost 3 bases and 1 base, there was a span of 12 bases. CDR3 sequence reads: CASSQLGEGNTEAFF. The CDR3 DNA reads TGCGCCAGCAGCCAGCTAGGGGAGGGGAACACTGAAGCTTTCTTT.

This rearrangement joins TRBV10-3 to TRBJ1-5, with 7 bases lining up with TRBD1. This CDR3 comprises 13 residues. Germline-derived CDR1 and CDR2 are ENHRY and SYGVKD. The V segment lost 10 bases and the J segment 6 bases; nucleotides outside the gene matches: 9. The CDR3 DNA sequence: TGTGCCACCACGGGGGACAGTAGTCAGCCCCAGCATTTT. Encoded protein: CATTGDSSQPQHF.

The chain's CDR3 is CASSVARGQGGGYTF. The CDR3 DNA reads TGTGCCAGCAGCGTAGCTAGGGGACAGGGAGGGGGCTACACCTTC. The chain carries TRBV9 and TRBJ1-2, with TRBD1 identical over 9 bases. The CDR3 runs to 15 residues. Per germline, CDR1 SGDLS and CDR2 YYNGEE. The V gene end was trimmed by 0 bases and the J gene end by 8 bases; junction bases not matched to a gene: 8.

The CDR3 loop is CASWDRANSPLHF. CDR3 DNA sequence: TGTGCCAGCTGGGACAGGGCTAATTCACCCCTCCACTTT. The rearrangement uses TRBV6-5 and TRBJ1-6, with 9 bases identical to TRBD1. Per the germline V gene, CDR1 is MNHEY and CDR2 is SVGAGI. V dropped 8 bases and J dropped 6; count of bases not matched to a gene: 2. This CDR3 region has 13 residues.

J is TRBJ1-1 and V is TRBV20-1; no clear D. Germline V gene lookup returns CDR1 DFQATT and CDR2 SNEGSKA (reference sequence). The length of the CDR3 is 11 residues. V lost 1 base, J lost 6 bases, and 6 bases lay in between. In DNA form, the CDR3 reads TGCAGTGCTAGAGGGGCAGCTGAAGCTTTCTTT. It translates to CSARGAAEAFF.

The rearrangement links TRBV6-1 to TRBJ1-2; 7 bases line up with TRBD1. Looked up from germline, CDR1 is MNHNS and CDR2 is SASEGT. V dropped 3 bases and J dropped 7; count of bases not matched to a gene: 5. This CDR3 comprises 13 residues. The CDR3 region is CASSDGTVSGYTF. As DNA, the CDR3 is TGTGCCAGCAGTGACGGGACAGTGAGTGGCTACACCTTC.

This rearrangement joins TRBV4-2 to TRBJ1-6, with TRBD1 matching 9 bases. The CDR3 length is 16 residues. In germline, CDR1 is LGHNA, CDR2 YNFKEQ. The V and J ends lost 0 bases and 10 bases, in that order; junction bases with no gene match: 7. In nucleotides, the CDR3 is TGTGCCAGCAGCCAAGAAGGCCGGGACAGGGAATCACCCCTCCACTTT. Encoded protein: CASSQEGRDRESPLHF.

This clone has a handful of counts. This chain uses TRBV24-1 with TRBJ2-1; D gene unclear. V gave up 2 bases and J gave up 8 bases, with 6 bases separating them. Germline V CDR1 and CDR2: KGHDR, SFDVKD. This CDR3 contains 12 residues. In DNA, the CDR3 is TGTGCCACCAGTGATTACCCGGATGAGCAGTTCTTC. This sequence encodes CATSDYPDEQFF.

The chain employs TRBV7-6 and TRBJ2-3; TRBD2 matches 10 bases. Unmatched junction bases numbered 6, after V lost 5 bases and J lost 1 base. CDR1 is SGHVS, CDR2 FNYEAQ, per germline. The CDR3 totals 16 residues. The CDR3 DNA reads TGTGCCAGCAGCCCACTAACTAGCGGGGGCACAGATACGCAGTATTTT. Translated: CASSPLTSGGTDTQYF. The full variable domain, with the rest looked up from reference TRBV7-6 and TRBJ2-3, is GAGVSQSPRYKVTKRGQDVALRCDPISGHVSLYWYRQALGQGPEFLTYFNYEAQQDKSGLPNDRFSAERPEGSISTLTIQRTEQRDSAMYRCASSPLTSGGTDTQYFGPGTRLTVL.

This chain joins TRBV14 and TRBJ2-3, with D unresolved. The CDR3 has 15 residues. The germline V gene has CDR1 SGHDN and CDR2 FVKESK. Trimming cost V 3 bases and J 9 bases, with 19 bases left between them. This CDR3 reads CASSHSLVRVGTQYF. The CDR3 DNA reads as TGTGCCAGCAGCCATAGCCTAGTCCGGGTTGGCACGCAGTATTTT. Full variable domain (outside the CDR3, taken from reference TRBV14 and TRBJ2-3): EAGVTQFPSHSVIEKGQTVTLRCDPISGHDNLYWYRRVMGKEIKFLLHFVKESKQDESGMPNNRFLAERTGGTYSTLKVQPAELEDSGVYFCASSHSLVRVGTQYFGPGTRLTVL.

The V gene is TRBV2, the J gene TRBJ2-7; 7 bases fit TRBD1. Germline V CDR1 and CDR2: SNHLY, FYNNEI. The CDR3 runs to 14 residues. J gave up 3 bases and V 6 bases, and 8 bases lay outside the gene matches. The CDR3 reads CASRMGTASYEQYF. CDR3 bases: TGTGCCAGCAGGATGGGGACAGCTAGCTACGAGCAGTACTTC.

This chain joins TRBV2 and TRBJ1-4; D is possibly TRBD1 (5 bases). This CDR3 has 12 amino acids. Trimming pared 6 bases from V and 13 bases from J, leaving 15 bases between. Looked up from germline, CDR1 is SNHLY and CDR2 is FYNNEI. This chain's CDR3 is CASSGGLQGLFF. The CDR3 region has the DNA TGTGCCAGCAGCGGGGGACTCCAAGGACTGTTTTTT.

The CDR3 DNA is TGTGCCAGCAGCCCATCTAGCGGGGGAACCTACGAGCAGTACTTC. It translates to CASSPSSGGTYEQYF. V gene TRBV14 combines with J gene TRBJ2-7; the match to TRBD2 covers 10 bases. Germline CDR1 SGHDN, CDR2 FVKESK. The CDR3 extends over 15 amino acids. Trimming cost V 4 bases and J 2 bases; bases outside gene matches: 5.

The rearrangement joins TRBV27 to TRBJ1-1; D gene uncertain. The CDR3 runs 14 residues. Germline V gives CDR1 MNHEY, CDR2 SMNVEV (reference sequence). V gave up 3 bases and J gave up 2 bases, with 10 bases separating them. The CDR3 DNA is TGTGCCAGCAGTTTCCGGGGAATTAACACTGAAGCTTTCTTT. It yields the protein CASSFRGINTEAFF.